The 27 T cell receptor beta chains presented below share a single source sample, sequenced in a study of blood T cell dynamics during melanoma immunotherapy. Time point described: week 3, after first cycle of checkpoint inhibitor. Assay used: immunoSEQ multiplex PCR; TCRdb lists only in-frame clones, some missing. The profile shows 10,000 to 13,000 clones, approximately 81% of them singletons. Sample: blood, taken from a patient treated with checkpoint blockade. These receptors all stem from a human donor with melanoma.

This clone was picked up one time. V gene TRBV6-5 combines with J gene TRBJ1-5, with D unresolved. Germline V gene lookup returns CDR1 MNHEY and CDR2 SVGAGI. Trimming pared 6 bases from V and 6 bases from J, leaving 18 bases between. The CDR3 has 15 residues. This CDR3 is CASSPSQISSQPQHF. CDR3 bases: TGTGCCAGCAGCCCCTCCCAGATTTCAAGTCAGCCCCAGCATTTT.

The V and J genes are TRBV7-2 and TRBJ2-3, with 7 positions matching TRBD2. This CDR3 comprises 15 residues. Germline assignment: CDR1 SGHTA and CDR2 FQGNSA. V was clipped by 1 base and J by 7 bases; unmatched bases: 8. The CDR3 spells CASSLEGTMLNTQYF. CDR3 coding DNA: TGTGCCAGCAGCTTAGAGGGGACTATGCTGAATACGCAGTATTTT.

The chain carries TRBV28 and TRBJ1-1; D remains unclear. Per germline, CDR1 MDHEN and CDR2 SYDVKM. V lost 3 bases and J 8 bases, leaving 10 bases between the germline ends. The CDR3 has 12 amino acids. CDR3 nucleotide sequence: TGTGCCAGCAGTTTTAGTTGGACGGAAGCTTTCTTT. It yields the protein CASSFSWTEAFF.

The CDR3, as DNA: TGTGCCAGCAGTCTGCCGGGACAGGGCAGTACTGAAGCTTTCTTT. Amino acid sequence: CASSLPGQGSTEAFF. The rearrangement uses TRBV6-5 and TRBJ1-1, with TRBD1 identical over 9 bases. CDR3 length equals 15 residues. CDR1 and CDR2 from the germline V gene are MNHEY and SVGAGI. V lost 5 bases to trimming and J lost 5 bases; unmatched junction nucleotides: 9.

This chain connects TRBV12-5 to TRBJ2-7; D is possibly TRBD1 (6 bases). From germline, CDR1 is LGHNT and CDR2 FRNRAP. Trimming took off 0 bases at V and 5 bases at J, with 11 bases between the two ends. The CDR3 sequence is 14 residues long. CDR3 in amino acids: CASGLVTQGNEQYF. CDR3 sequence (DNA): TGTGCTAGTGGTTTGGTAACTCAGGGGAACGAGCAGTACTTC.

As DNA, the CDR3 is TGTGCCAGCACTCCCACCGTGGGGGGAGGCTACACCTTC. It is translated as CASTPTVGGGYTF. The chain has TRBV27 and TRBJ1-2; tentatively, D is TRBD1 (5 bases). CDR1 and CDR2 from the germline V gene are MNHEY and SMNVEV (reference sequence). V was cut by 7 bases and J by 8 bases, with 17 bases left in between. This CDR3 comprises 13 residues.

The J gene is TRBJ1-6, the V gene TRBV7-2, with D possibly TRBD1 on 5 matching bases. The V gene lost 1 base and the J gene lost 10 bases, with 11 bases spanning the gap. The length of the CDR3 is 14 residues. The V gene's germline CDR1 is SGHTA and CDR2 FQGNSA. CDR3 sequence: CASSLERGGSPLHF. CDR3 DNA: TGTGCCAGCAGCTTAGAGAGGGGCGGCTCACCCCTCCACTTT.

This clone came up a few times. The rearrangement uses TRBV15 and TRBJ1-1, with D perhaps TRBD1 (6 bases). The germline V and J ends were trimmed by 1 base and 5 bases, with 11 bases remaining between them. CDR1 and CDR2 (germline): LNHNV, YYDKDF (reference sequence). The CDR3 is 14 amino acids. Written as DNA, the CDR3 is TGTGCCACCAGCAGAGGGCAGGGGAGGACTGAAGCTTTCTTT. As protein: CATSRGQGRTEAFF.

The chain joins TRBV19 to TRBJ2-1, with TRBD2 matching over 8 bases. The V gene's germline CDR1 is LNHDA and CDR2 SQIVND (reference sequence). The CDR3 spans 15 residues. The ends lost 4 bases at V and 4 bases at J; junction bases unmatched: 6. CDR3 in DNA: TGTGCCAGTAGTACACGGGCTAGCGGGTACAATGAGCAGTTCTTC. It codes for CASSTRASGYNEQFF.

The V and J genes are TRBV7-2 and TRBJ2-3; unclear D gene. CDR3 length: 12 amino acids. Trimming stripped 5 bases from V and 6 bases from J, with 9 bases between. Germline V gene data show CDR1 as SGHTA and CDR2 as FQGNSA. CDR3 in DNA: TGTGCCAGCAGCACCGCGTCCGATACGCAGTATTTT. Translation: CASSTASDTQYF.

This clone was observed a single time. The J gene is TRBJ2-3, the V gene TRBV9; D is ambiguous. This CDR3 is built from 15 residues. V was pared by 0 bases and J by 5 bases, with 13 bases between. Germline-derived CDR1 and CDR2 are SGDLS and YYNGEE. The CDR3 region has the DNA TGTGCCAGCAGCGTAGAGGACCCCGTTGGAGATACGCAGTATTTT. This sequence encodes CASSVEDPVGDTQYF.

This chain joins TRBV6-5 and TRBJ1-2; D unresolved. The V gene's germline CDR1 is MNHEY and CDR2 SVGAGI. This CDR3 spans 14 amino acids. Trimming shortened V by 5 bases and J by 0 bases, and 10 bases separated the two germline ends. CDR3 DNA sequence: TGTGCCAGCAGTCCACTAGCAGCTAACTATGGCTACACCTTC. It yields the protein CASSPLAANYGYTF.

V and J are TRBV4-2 and TRBJ1-1; TRBD1 might be the D (6 bases). The CDR3 has 15 amino acids. Germline CDR1 and CDR2: LGHNA and YNFKEQ. The V gene lost 0 bases and the J gene lost 2 bases, with 10 bases spanning the gap. This CDR3 is CASSQDRGDNTEAFF. CDR3 DNA sequence: TGTGCCAGCAGCCAAGACAGGGGCGATAACACTGAAGCTTTCTTT.

The V and J genes are TRBV7-2 and TRBJ2-1, with 12 bases that match TRBD2. CDR1 and CDR2 (germline): SGHTA, FQGNSA. CDR3 size: 19 residues. V lost 0 bases and J lost 6; bases outside the gene matches: 12. The chain's CDR3 is CASSLAWFDTSGGFNEQFF. The CDR3, as DNA: TGTGCCAGCAGCTTAGCGTGGTTCGACACTAGCGGGGGGTTCAATGAGCAGTTCTTC.

The chain has TRBV7-9 and TRBJ2-7; maybe TRBD2 (6 bases). The germline gives CDR1 SEHNR, CDR2 FQNEAQ (reference sequence). CDR3 size: 13 residues. V shed 11 bases and J shed 2 bases, with 16 bases lying between them. CDR3 DNA: TGTGCCGTGGGGGGAGGAGGAGCCTACGAGCAGTACTTC. It encodes CAVGGGGAYEQYF.

This chain joins TRBV29-1 and TRBJ1-2; TRBD1 aligns across 11 bases. The CDR3 has 13 amino acids. Trimming took 4 bases from V and 7 from J; bases not matched to a gene: 5. CDR1 and CDR2 from the germline V gene are SQVTM and ANQGSEA. This CDR3 reads CSVGDRGSGGYTF. The CDR3 DNA sequence: TGCAGCGTTGGGGACAGGGGGTCTGGTGGCTACACCTTC.

The chain carries TRBV9 and TRBJ2-5, with 11 bases lining up with TRBD2. Germline assignment: CDR1 SGDLS and CDR2 YYNGEE. The ends lost 3 bases at V and 4 bases at J; junction bases unmatched: 8. The CDR3 contains 16 residues. The CDR3 region is CASSAQLAGVRETQYF. The CDR3 DNA sequence: TGTGCCAGCAGCGCCCAACTAGCGGGGGTAAGAGAGACCCAGTACTTC.

The chain links TRBV11-2 to TRBJ1-6; D is unresolved. V lost 1 base and J lost 8, with 12 bases in between. The CDR3 has 15 amino acids. From germline, CDR1 is SGHAT and CDR2 FQNNGV. The CDR3 DNA is TGTGCCAGCAGCTTAGGGGCCGGCGCCTATTCACCCCTCCACTTT. Its protein product is CASSLGAGAYSPLHF.

The chain links TRBV19 to TRBJ2-1; 9 nucleotides align to TRBD1. Germline CDR1 is LNHDA and CDR2 is SQIVND (reference sequence). CDR3 size: 14 residues. The J segment lost 9 bases and the V segment lost 4 bases, leaving 7 bases of the junction unmatched. CDR3 bases: TGTGCCAGTAGTAGGACAGGGGACGAAGGTGAGCAGTTCTTC. Translating gives CASSRTGDEGEQFF.

The chain combines TRBV5-8 with TRBJ1-1, with a weak D call TRBD1 (5 bases). The germline V and J ends were trimmed by 2 bases and 8 bases, with 22 bases remaining between them. The germline V gene encodes CDR1 SGHTS and CDR2 YDEGEE. The CDR3 has 16 amino acids. The DNA of the CDR3 is TGTGCCAGCAGCTTTGTAACGGGGCCGCTCCTAGGAGAAGCTTTCTTT. Protein sequence: CASSFVTGPLLGEAFF.

CDR3 DNA: TGTGCCAGCAGTCCCTGGACGGGAGCTAACACTGAAGCTTTCTTT. Its protein is CASSPWTGANTEAFF. This rearrangement joins TRBV28 to TRBJ1-1; D gene unclear. V dropped 5 bases and J dropped 2 bases, with 15 bases sitting between them. Germline lookup yields CDR1 MDHEN and CDR2 SYDVKM. The CDR3 is 15 residues long. Together with reference TRBV28 and TRBJ1-1, the CDR3 gives the full variable domain: DVKVTQSSRYLVKRTGEKVFLECVQDMDHENMFWYRQDPGLGLRLIYFSYDVKMKEKGDIPEGYSVSREKKERFSLILESASTNQTSMYLCASSPWTGANTEAFFGQGTRLTVV.

This chain links TRBV6-1 with TRBJ2-5; a possible D gene is TRBD2 (7 bases). CDR3 length: 15 amino acids. Germline CDR1 and CDR2: MNHNS and SASEGT. The V gene lost 4 bases and the J gene lost 5 bases, with 17 bases spanning the gap. The DNA of the CDR3 is TGTGCCAGCAGTGTATCGGGACTAACAGGGGAGACCCAGTACTTC. Translated, it gives CASSVSGLTGETQYF.

The chain employs TRBV5-4 and TRBJ2-3; D is possibly TRBD2 (6 bases). The CDR3 totals 14 residues. The V end lost 6 bases, the J end lost 1 base, and 12 bases lay between the germline ends. CDR1 is SGHNT, CDR2 YYREEE, per germline (reference sequence). CDR3 DNA: TGTGCCAGCACGGGGACTGCTCGCACAGATACGCAGTATTTT. Translating it yields CASTGTARTDTQYF.

This clone was seen once. This chain joins TRBV15 and TRBJ2-5; possibly TRBD1 for D (7 bases). V dropped 0 bases and J dropped 3 bases, with 8 bases sitting between them. Per germline, CDR1 LNHNV and CDR2 YYDKDF (reference sequence). The CDR3 runs 14 residues. The CDR3 sequence: CATSRDRGEETQYF. The CDR3 DNA reads TGTGCCACCAGCAGAGACAGGGGGGAAGAGACCCAGTACTTC.

This clone was counted once. The V and J genes are TRBV7-2 and TRBJ2-1, with TRBD2 identical over 13 bases. The CDR3 contains 17 residues. V lost 6 bases and J lost 3; bases outside the gene matches: 8. Germline CDR1 reads SGHTA; CDR2 reads FQGNSA. CDR3 coding DNA: TGTGCCAGCAGTACCCGGACTAGCGGGGGCCTCTACAATGAGCAGTTCTTC. Protein: CASSTRTSGGLYNEQFF. Combining the CDR3 with reference TRBV7-2 and TRBJ2-1 gives the whole variable domain GAGVSQSPSNKVTEKGKDVELRCDPISGHTALYWYRQSLGQGLEFLIYFQGNSAPDKSGLPSDRFSAERTGGSVSTLTIQRTQQEDSAVYLCASSTRTSGGLYNEQFFGPGTRLTVL.

The chain carries TRBV6-6 and TRBJ1-5; tentative D call: TRBD1 (5 bases). Germline CDR1 reads MNHNY; CDR2 reads SVGAGI (reference sequence). CDR3 length equals 15 residues. V shed 6 bases and J shed 1 base, with 13 bases lying between them. This CDR3 reads CASSRAGGSNQPQHF. CDR3 bases: TGTGCCAGCAGCCGGGCGGGGGGGAGCAATCAGCCCCAGCATTTT.

V is TRBV15 and J is TRBJ2-7; D is uncertain. V was cut by 0 bases and J by 4 bases, with 10 bases left in between. This CDR3 spans 14 amino acids. The V gene's germline CDR1 is LNHNV and CDR2 YYDKDF (reference sequence). CDR3 DNA sequence: TGTGCCACCAGCAGAGAACACGGAAGATACGAGCAGTACTTC. Residues: CATSREHGRYEQYF.